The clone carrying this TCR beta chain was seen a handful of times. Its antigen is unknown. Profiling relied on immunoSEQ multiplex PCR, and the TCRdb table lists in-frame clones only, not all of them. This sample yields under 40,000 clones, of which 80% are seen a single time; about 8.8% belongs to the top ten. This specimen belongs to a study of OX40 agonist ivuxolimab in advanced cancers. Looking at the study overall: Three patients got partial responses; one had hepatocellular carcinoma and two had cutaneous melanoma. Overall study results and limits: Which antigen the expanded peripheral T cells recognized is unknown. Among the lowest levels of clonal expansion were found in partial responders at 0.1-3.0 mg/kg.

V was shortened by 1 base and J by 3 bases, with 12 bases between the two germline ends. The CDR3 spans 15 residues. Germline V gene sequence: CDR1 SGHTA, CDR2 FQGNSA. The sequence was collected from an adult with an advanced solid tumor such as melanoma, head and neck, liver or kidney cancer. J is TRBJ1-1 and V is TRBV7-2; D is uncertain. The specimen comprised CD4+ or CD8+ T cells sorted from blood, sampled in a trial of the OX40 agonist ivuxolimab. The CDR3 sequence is CASSLGGRRYTEAFF. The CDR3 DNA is TGTGCCAGCAGCTTAGGGGGAAGGAGATACACTGAAGCTTTCTTT.